This TCR beta chain was obtained from a study of blood T cell dynamics during melanoma immunotherapy. For the study at large: Metastatic melanoma patients received first-line pembrolizumab or nivolumab plus ipilimumab.

Produced via immunoSEQ multiplex PCR; TCRdb's table is partial and in-frame only. Among approximately 20,000 clones, about 85% were seen once, and the ten largest hold over 6%. Described time point: week 3, after first cycle of checkpoint inhibitor. Germline V gene lookup returns CDR1 SNHLY and CDR2 FYNNEI. Trimming took 6 bases from V and 3 from J, leaving 14 bases between them. The CDR3 is made up of 15 amino acids. Sequenced here: blood, sampled from a patient treated with checkpoint blockade. The V gene is TRBV2, the J gene TRBJ1-4; tentative D call: TRBD1 (5 bases). The receptor's source is a human donor with melanoma. In nucleotides, the CDR3 is TGTGCCAGCAGCCAGGACACCGCATCTAATGAAAAACTGTTTTTT. Its protein product is CASSQDTASNEKLFF.